Listed below are T cell receptor beta chains from one sample, sequenced in a study of breast tumors, draining lymph nodes, adjacent tissues. TCRdb itself ran the multiplex PCR reads through MiXCR, one entry per CDR3 protein. The sample comprises about 52,000 distinct CDR3 sequences, under 45% of which are singletons, and over 9.5% rests with the top ten. Sequenced: breast tumor tissue. These TCRs come from a female donor with breast cancer. Some clones in this sample may be carry-over from other donors' samples. The CDR3 runs from the conserved cysteine through the conserved F or W.

cdr3_aa,j_call,v_call
CACSTTGTYGYTF,TRBJ1-2,TRBV6-2/TRBV6-3
CSVESSLNTEAFF,TRBJ1-1,TRBV29-1
CASSESDRGRTQYF,TRBJ2-5,TRBV10-2
CASSYGRGRSDNSPLHF,TRBJ1-6,TRBV7-9
CASSATSRGTYEQYF,TRBJ2-7,TRBV25-1
CASSDGGNYEQFF,TRBJ2-1,TRBV6-4
CSARKLAGVIVQYF,TRBJ2-7,TRBV20-1
CAGRLGTGNTIYF,TRBJ1-3,TRBV6-5
CASSLGEDLTF,TRBJ2-6,TRBV28
CASTLDGWAAGELFF,TRBJ2-2,TRBV9
CASSLDGGGLKRLALAYEQYF,TRBJ2-7,TRBV11-2
CASSQWGQGVYEQYF,TRBJ2-7,TRBV7-4
CSALHGTGISTDTQYF,TRBJ2-3,TRBV20-1
CSADFNRDRSQPQHF,TRBJ1-5,TRBV20-1
CAWRRASGRWRPDTQYF,TRBJ2-3,TRBV30
CASSIVRESPLQYF,TRBJ2-7,TRBV19
CSARDGQPQHF,TRBJ1-5,TRBV20-1
CASSSGLAGGLRREQYF,TRBJ2-7,TRBV12-3/TRBV12-4
CASSSTTSIGGNQPQHF,TRBJ1-5,TRBV5-1
CASSLTGTPYEQYF,TRBJ2-7,TRBV7-2
CASSEYSGRARVDTQYF,TRBJ2-3,TRBV6-1
CAIRATGYNEQYF,TRBJ2-3,TRBV10-3
CSARRDSNQPRHF,TRBJ1-5,TRBV20-1
CASSLRGHGANVLTF,TRBJ2-6,TRBV5-6
CASSFWRYEQYF,TRBJ2-7,TRBV12-3/TRBV12-4
CASSVTGSSYGQYF,TRBJ2-7,TRBV6-4
CAGTLPGQLSNEQFF,TRBJ2-1,TRBV12-3/TRBV12-4
CATSREGVGGGANVLTF,TRBJ2-6,TRBV15
CASSRGPGGVGYTF,TRBJ1-2,TRBV4-1
CASSARPWGEDTQYF,TRBJ2-3,TRBV25-1
CASSLDPSRPQHF,TRBJ1-5,TRBV5-8
CASSPLAGSLSNEQFF,TRBJ2-1,TRBV3-1
CASSSPRVTYNEQFF,TRBJ2-1,TRBV12-3/TRBV12-4
CASSQWGATEAFF,TRBJ1-1,TRBV3-1
CASSLGIAGGYEQYF,TRBJ2-7,TRBV3-1
CASSLVSSGSTDTQYF,TRBJ2-3,TRBV11-2
CSASLTGIQTSNEQYF,TRBJ2-3,TRBV20-1
CASSNSGGSYNEQFF,TRBJ2-1,TRBV6-6
CASSGRGGTSTFF,TRBJ1-1,TRBV2
CASISTPGREQFF,TRBJ2-1,TRBV3-1
CSARDLGTPYNEQFF,TRBJ2-1,TRBV20-1
CASSLGQSTGELFF,TRBJ2-2,TRBV5-1
CASSSRGYGYEQYF,TRBJ2-7,TRBV5-5
CASRTSGTDTQYF,TRBJ2-3,TRBV7-3
CVSMSLRSNQPQHF,TRBJ1-5,TRBV28
CVSRGTGPSPSPLHF,TRBJ1-6,TRBV19
CASSPINLDRDRGAGAFF,TRBJ1-1,TRBV4-1
CASSDKIRVFPPQYEQYF,TRBJ2-7,TRBV6-2/TRBV6-3
CASSQSGRGNYGYTF,TRBJ1-2,TRBV16